This T cell receptor (beta chain) originates from a study of cytomegalovirus exposure and HLA in healthy donors. The PCR ran on 60 Vbeta and 13 Jbeta primers. The assay was immunoSEQ multiplex PCR, and TCRdb's table has in-frame clones only and misses some. This table has 150,000 or so clones, 64% appearing once. The study, taken as a whole, reports: Roughly uniform depth of sequencing across donors was assumed in presence/absence analyses. A later analysis by the authors found several of the most significant clusters apparently linked to common viral pathogens.

This clone has just a few counts. Its target is not known. CDR3 length equals 14 residues. V lost 6 bases, J lost 4 bases, and 6 bases stayed unmatched. Germline V lookup: CDR1 WSHSY, CDR2 SAAADI. This clonotype originated in a young woman in good health and CMV-seropositive. The chain has TRBV10-2 and TRBJ1-5, with 7 bases identical to TRBD1. Sequenced sample: PBMCs. CDR3 region: CASSPGQMNQPQHF. CDR3 DNA sequence: TGCGCCAGCAGCCCGGGACAGATGAATCAGCCCCAGCATTTT.